These T cell receptor beta chains were read from a single sample in a study of control samples from healthy donors and cancer patients. Assay used: immunoSEQ multiplex PCR; TCRdb lists only in-frame clones, some missing. The table records roughly 130,000 clones, roughly 94% of them present only once. Source material: PBMCs. The source is a man in his 60s with colorectal cancer. Both conserved end residues are trimmed from each CDR3. Clone size is stated in some rows and not others, as once, few, many or a class when expanded.

-	TRBV6-5	13	TRBJ2-3	ASSLDYLYTDTQY
-	TRBV27	11	TRBJ2-1	ASSLDPSNEQF
-	TRBV21-1	10	TRBJ2-7	ASRITAGEQY
-	TRBV4-2	12	TRBJ2-1	ASSQAGGPSEQF
once	TRBV24-1	11	TRBJ2-5	ATSDFRAPWQY
-	TRBV27	14	TRBJ2-1	ASSFGGTGAYNEQF
-	TRBV29-1	11	TRBJ2-7	SVDGDRGYEQY
once	TRBV18	10	TRBJ2-5	ASSRVSETQY
-	TRBV7-2	13	TRBJ2-4	ASSSRTSAKNIQY
-	TRBV6-5	12	TRBJ2-1	ASGRERGYNEQF
-	TRBV15	13	TRBJ2-3	ATSRNPRMGDTQY
-	TRBV19	13	TRBJ1-3	ASRTTGGSGNTIY
-	TRBV6-5	11	TRBJ2-3	ASSRDSTDTQY
-	TRBV11-2	14	TRBJ2-3	ASSPRLAGGGDTQY
-	TRBV5-1	11	TRBJ2-5	ASNRAEQETQY